Following are 12 T cell receptor beta chains from one sample sequenced in a study of OX40 agonist ivuxolimab in advanced cancers. Method: immunoSEQ multiplex PCR; TCRdb's copy keeps in-frame clones and lacks some. The sample has 94,000 or so clones; roughly four fifths are singletons. The specimen was CD4+ or CD8+ T cells sorted from blood, collected in a trial of the OX40 agonist ivuxolimab. The receptors here all came from an adult with an advanced solid tumor such as melanoma, head and neck, liver or kidney cancer.

The chain has TRBV2 and TRBJ1-4, with D hard to call. This CDR3 spans 14 amino acids. Germline loops: CDR1 SNHLY, CDR2 FYNNEI. V lost 6 bases to trimming and J lost 4 bases, with 12 bases between them. The CDR3 sequence: CASSFRTVNEKLFF. The DNA for the CDR3 is TGTGCCAGCAGCTTCCGGACGGTTAATGAAAAACTGTTTTTT. Filled out from reference TRBV2 and TRBJ1-4, the complete variable domain reads EPEVTQTPSHQVTQMGQEVILRCVPISNHLYFYWYRQILGQKVEFLVSFYNNEISEKSEIFDDQFSVERPDGSNFTLKIRSTKLEDSAMYFCASSFRTVNEKLFFGSGTQLSVL.

The rearrangement joins TRBV10-3 to TRBJ2-3, with 9 nucleotides matching TRBD1. From germline, CDR1 is ENHRY and CDR2 SYGVKD. The CDR3 spans 17 residues. Losses at the gene ends were 0 bases for V and 4 bases for J; bases not matched to a gene: 8. CDR3 residues: CAISESPGQGGPDTQYF. In nucleotides, the CDR3 is TGTGCCATCAGTGAGTCACCGGGACAGGGAGGCCCAGATACGCAGTATTTT.

This chain connects TRBV28 to TRBJ1-1; D gene ambiguous. V was cut by 2 bases and J by 0 bases, with 7 bases left in between. The CDR3 has 14 amino acids. Germline values: CDR1 MDHEN, CDR2 SYDVKM. The CDR3 coding sequence is TGTGCCAGCAGTTTAACAAGAATGAACACTGAAGCTTTCTTT. This encodes CASSLTRMNTEAFF. Using reference TRBV28 and TRBJ1-1 for the parts outside the CDR3, the full variable domain is DVKVTQSSRYLVKRTGEKVFLECVQDMDHENMFWYRQDPGLGLRLIYFSYDVKMKEKGDIPEGYSVSREKKERFSLILESASTNQTSMYLCASSLTRMNTEAFFGQGTRLTVV.

This clone was seen more than once but under ten times. V and J are TRBV6-6 and TRBJ1-1; unclear D gene. Looked up from germline, CDR1 is MNHNY and CDR2 is SVGAGI (reference sequence). The CDR3 extends over 15 amino acids. The V end lost 4 bases, the J end lost 6 bases, and 18 bases lay between the germline ends. The CDR3 protein is CASSSLRRLGSEAFF. The CDR3 coding sequence is TGTGCCAGCAGTTCCCTACGTCGGCTGGGCTCTGAAGCTTTCTTT.

DNA of the CDR3: TGTGCCAGCAGTCCCTCGGGACAGGGCTATGGCTACACCTTC. Its translation is CASSPSGQGYGYTF. The chain combines TRBV6-6 with TRBJ1-2; 9 positions match TRBD1. The germline V gene has CDR1 MNHNY and CDR2 SVGAGI (reference sequence). V shed 5 bases, J shed 4 bases, and the junction held 5 bases outside the gene matches. This CDR3 has 14 residues.

The CDR3, as DNA: TGTGCCAGCAGTTACTCGAGGCTAATTGAGCGCTACACCTTC. This codes for CASSYSRLIERYTF. J is TRBJ1-2 and V is TRBV6-5; D not certain. CDR1 and CDR2 from the germline V gene are MNHEY and SVGAGI. This CDR3 comprises 14 residues. V was clipped by 0 bases and J by 9 bases, with 14 bases between them.

The chain couples TRBV11-1 to TRBJ1-5, with a weak D call TRBD1 (6 bases). The length of the CDR3 is 16 residues. Germline V gives CDR1 SGHAT, CDR2 FQDESV (reference sequence). V was clipped by 1 base and J by 6 bases, with 16 bases between them. CDR3 sequence (DNA): TGTGCCAGCAGCTTAGGGGAAGGCGGAGGGGGTCAGCCCCAGCATTTT. This sequence encodes CASSLGEGGGGQPQHF.

The J gene is TRBJ1-2, the V gene TRBV19; TRBD1 aligns across 7 bases. The CDR3 has 15 residues. The germline V gene encodes CDR1 LNHDA and CDR2 SQIVND (reference sequence). V lost 7 bases to trimming and J lost 4 bases; unmatched junction nucleotides: 12. CDR3 amino acids: CASTVTLTGIYGYTF. For the CDR3, the DNA is TGTGCCAGTACCGTAACCCTGACAGGGATCTATGGCTACACCTTC.

This clone was seen a single time. This rearrangement joins TRBV2 to TRBJ1-2; perhaps TRBD1 as D (6 bases). The V gene's germline CDR1 is SNHLY and CDR2 FYNNEI. This CDR3 has 14 residues. Deletions cut 8 bases from V and 3 bases from J, with 16 bases between. The CDR3 is CASVRGAGDYGYTF. The CDR3 DNA sequence: TGTGCCAGCGTCAGGGGTGCGGGGGACTATGGCTACACCTTC.

The rearrangement links TRBV15 to TRBJ2-3; TRBD2 matches at 9 bases. Germline V gene lookup returns CDR1 LNHNV and CDR2 YYDKDF (reference sequence). This CDR3 spans 16 amino acids. Trimming cost V 3 bases and J 1 base; bases outside gene matches: 5. In nucleotides, the CDR3 is TGTGCCACCAGCAGGGTAGCGGGAGTGGGCACAGATACGCAGTATTTT. Translated, it gives CATSRVAGVGTDTQYF.

V usage is TRBV6-4 and J usage is TRBJ2-3; the D gene is possibly TRBD1 (5 bases). The ends were cut back, 0 bases at V and 1 base at J, with 8 bases in the middle. CDR3 length: 15 amino acids. Per the germline V gene, CDR1 is MRHNA and CDR2 is SNTAGT. CDR3 region: CASSDSIQGTDTQYF. CDR3 DNA sequence: TGTGCCAGCAGTGACTCAATACAGGGCACAGATACGCAGTATTTT.

This clone was found once. This sequence joins TRBV29-1 and TRBJ1-1; D is unclear. The CDR3 loop spans 14 amino acids. Germline-derived CDR1 and CDR2 are SQVTM and ANQGSEA. V lost 3 bases and J lost 1, with 12 bases in between. CDR3: CSVDGVGPNTEAFF. Written as DNA, the CDR3 is TGCAGCGTTGATGGGGTAGGCCCGAACACTGAAGCTTTCTTT.